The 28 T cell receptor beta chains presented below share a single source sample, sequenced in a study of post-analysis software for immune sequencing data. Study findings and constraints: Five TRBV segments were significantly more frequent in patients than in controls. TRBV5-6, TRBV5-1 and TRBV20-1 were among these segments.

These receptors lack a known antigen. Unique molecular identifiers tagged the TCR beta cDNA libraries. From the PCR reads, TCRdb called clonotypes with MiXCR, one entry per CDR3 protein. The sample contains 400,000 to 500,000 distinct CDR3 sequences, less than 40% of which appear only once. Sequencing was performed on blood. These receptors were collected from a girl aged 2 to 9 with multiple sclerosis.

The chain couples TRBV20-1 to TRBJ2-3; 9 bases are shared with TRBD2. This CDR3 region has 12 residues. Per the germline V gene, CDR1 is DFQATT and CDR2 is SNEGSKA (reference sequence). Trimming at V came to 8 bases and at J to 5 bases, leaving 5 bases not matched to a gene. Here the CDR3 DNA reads TGCAGTTTAGCGGGAGATCAAGATACGCAGTATTTT. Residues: CSLAGDQDTQYF.

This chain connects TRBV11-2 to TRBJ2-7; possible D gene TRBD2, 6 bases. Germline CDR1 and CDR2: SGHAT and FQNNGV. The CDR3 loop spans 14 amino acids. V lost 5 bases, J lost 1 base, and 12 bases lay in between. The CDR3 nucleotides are TGTGCCAGCAGCATAGGGGCGGGGTCCTACGAGCAGTACTTC. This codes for CASSIGAGSYEQYF.

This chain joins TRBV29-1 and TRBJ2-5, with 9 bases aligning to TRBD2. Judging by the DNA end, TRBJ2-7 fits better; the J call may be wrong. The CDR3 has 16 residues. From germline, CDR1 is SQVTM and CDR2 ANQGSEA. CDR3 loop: CSVALLAGADSYEQYF. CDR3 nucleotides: TGCAGCGTAGCCCTCTTAGCGGGGGCGGACTCCTACGAGCAGTACTTC.

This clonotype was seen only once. CDR3 nucleotide sequence: TGTGCCAGCAACTTCTCAGTGTCTGAGCAGTTCTTC. Translating it yields CASNFSVSEQFF. V and J are TRBV5-6 and TRBJ2-1; unclear D gene. V lost 6 bases and J lost 9, with 13 bases in between. CDR3 size: 12 residues. The V gene's germline CDR1 is SGHDT and CDR2 YYEEEE.

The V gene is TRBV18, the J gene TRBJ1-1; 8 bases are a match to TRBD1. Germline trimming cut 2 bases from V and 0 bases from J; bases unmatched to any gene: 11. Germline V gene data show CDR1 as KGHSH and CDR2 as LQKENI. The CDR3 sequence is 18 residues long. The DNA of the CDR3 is TGTGCCAGCTCACCAAATACCGGGACAGGCCAGATGAACACTGAAGCTTTCTTT. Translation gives CASSPNTGTGQMNTEAFF.

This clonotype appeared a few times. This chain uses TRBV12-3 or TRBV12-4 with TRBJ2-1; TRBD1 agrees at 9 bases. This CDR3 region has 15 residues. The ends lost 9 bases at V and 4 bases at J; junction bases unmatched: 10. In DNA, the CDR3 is TGTGCCAGTTCTACGGGGACAGGGAATTACAATGAGCAGTTCTTC. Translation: CASSTGTGNYNEQFF.

CDR3 loop: CASSFLRGDNQPQHF. The CDR3, as DNA: TGTGCCAGCAGTTTTCTGAGGGGAGACAATCAGCCCCAGCATTTT. The chain joins TRBV27 to TRBJ1-5; tentatively, D is TRBD1 (5 bases). V lost 3 bases and J lost 3, with 12 bases in between. The CDR3 is 15 amino acids. Germline V gives CDR1 MNHEY, CDR2 SMNVEV (reference sequence).

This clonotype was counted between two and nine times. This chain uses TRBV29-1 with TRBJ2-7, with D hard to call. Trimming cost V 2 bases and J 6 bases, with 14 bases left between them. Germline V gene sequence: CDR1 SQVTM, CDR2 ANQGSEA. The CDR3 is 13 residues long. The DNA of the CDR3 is TGCAGCGTTGAACCAGAAACCGCCCGCGAGCAGTACTTC. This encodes CSVEPETAREQYF.

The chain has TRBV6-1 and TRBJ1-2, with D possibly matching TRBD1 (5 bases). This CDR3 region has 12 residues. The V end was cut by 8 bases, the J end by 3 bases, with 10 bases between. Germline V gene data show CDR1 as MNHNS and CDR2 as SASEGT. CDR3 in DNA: TGTGCCAGCGACAGCCCCTACTATGGCTACACCTTC. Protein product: CASDSPYYGYTF.

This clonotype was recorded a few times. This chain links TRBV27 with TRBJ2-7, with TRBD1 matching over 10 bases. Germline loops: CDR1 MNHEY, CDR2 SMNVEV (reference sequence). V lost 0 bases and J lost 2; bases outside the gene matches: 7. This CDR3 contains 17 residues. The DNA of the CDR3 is TGTGCCAGCAGTTTATCAGCCGGCGACAGGGGGCCCTACGAGCAGTACTTC. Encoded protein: CASSLSAGDRGPYEQYF.

CDR3 DNA sequence: TGCGCCAGCAGCCTCGATTGGACTAGCGGGGTTTACAATGAGCAGTTCTTC. It encodes CASSLDWTSGVYNEQFF. The rearrangement uses TRBV4-1 and TRBJ2-1; 12 bases agree with TRBD2. Trimming took 4 bases from V and 4 from J; bases not matched to a gene: 8. Germline V lookup: CDR1 MGHRA, CDR2 YSYEKL. The CDR3 is made up of 17 amino acids.

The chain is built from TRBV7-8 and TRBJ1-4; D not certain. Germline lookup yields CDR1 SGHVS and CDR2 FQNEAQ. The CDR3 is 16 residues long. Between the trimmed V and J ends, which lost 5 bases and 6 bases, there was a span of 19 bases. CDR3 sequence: CASSLLDRGSDEKLFF. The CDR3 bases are TGTGCCAGCAGCCTCTTAGATCGGGGTTCGGATGAAAAACTGTTTTTT. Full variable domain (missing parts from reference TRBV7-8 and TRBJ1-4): GAGVSQSPRYKVAKRGQDVALRCDPISGHVSLFWYQQALGQGPEFLTYFQNEAQLDKSGLPSDRFFAERPEGSVSTLKIQRTQQEDSAVYLCASSLLDRGSDEKLFFGSGTQLSVL.

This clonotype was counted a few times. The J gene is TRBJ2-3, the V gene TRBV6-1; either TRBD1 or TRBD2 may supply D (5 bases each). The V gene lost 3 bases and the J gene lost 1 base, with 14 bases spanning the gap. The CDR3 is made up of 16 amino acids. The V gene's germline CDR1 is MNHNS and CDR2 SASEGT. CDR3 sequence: CASSERALGRTDTQYF. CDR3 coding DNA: TGTGCCAGCAGTGAGCGGGCCCTGGGGCGCACAGATACGCAGTATTTT.

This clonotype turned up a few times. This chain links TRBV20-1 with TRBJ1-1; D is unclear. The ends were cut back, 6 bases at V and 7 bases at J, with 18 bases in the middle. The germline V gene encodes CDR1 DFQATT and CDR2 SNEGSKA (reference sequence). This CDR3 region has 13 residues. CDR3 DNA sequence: TGCAGTGCCACTAAGGGTAAGATTGATGAAGCTTTCTTT. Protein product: CSATKGKIDEAFF.

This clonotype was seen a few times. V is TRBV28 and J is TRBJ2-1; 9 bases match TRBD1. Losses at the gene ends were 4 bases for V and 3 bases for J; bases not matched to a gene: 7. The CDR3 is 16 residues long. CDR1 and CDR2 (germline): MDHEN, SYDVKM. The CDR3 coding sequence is TGTGCCAGCAGTTCCCCCCGGGACAGGGTCTACAATGAGCAGTTCTTC. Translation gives CASSSPRDRVYNEQFF.

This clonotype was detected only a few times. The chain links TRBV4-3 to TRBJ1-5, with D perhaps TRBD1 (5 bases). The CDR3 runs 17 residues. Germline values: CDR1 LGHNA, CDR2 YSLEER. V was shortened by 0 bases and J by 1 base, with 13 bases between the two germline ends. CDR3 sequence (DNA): TGCGCCAGCAGCCAAGATCCCACAGGATTGAGCAATCAGCCCCAGCATTTT. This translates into CASSQDPTGLSNQPQHF.

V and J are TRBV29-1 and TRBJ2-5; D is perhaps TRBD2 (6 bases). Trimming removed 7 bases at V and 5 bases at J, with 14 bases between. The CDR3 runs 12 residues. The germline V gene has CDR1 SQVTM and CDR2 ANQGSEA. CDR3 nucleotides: TGCAGCGCCCGTCCTGGGGGGGAGACCCAGTACTTC. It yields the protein CSARPGGETQYF.

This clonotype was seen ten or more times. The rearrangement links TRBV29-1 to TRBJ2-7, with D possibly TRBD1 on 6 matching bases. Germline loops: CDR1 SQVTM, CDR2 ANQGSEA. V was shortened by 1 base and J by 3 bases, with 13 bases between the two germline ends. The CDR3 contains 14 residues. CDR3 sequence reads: CSVEVVQGSYEQYF. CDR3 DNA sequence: TGCAGCGTTGAAGTTGTACAGGGAAGCTACGAGCAGTACTTC.

The CDR3 spells CSVFRGITDTQYF. CDR3 bases: TGCAGCGTTTTCAGGGGAATCACAGATACGCAGTATTTT. This sequence joins TRBV29-1 and TRBJ2-3; the D gene is possibly TRBD1 (6 bases). The CDR3 is 13 amino acids. V was cut by 5 bases and J by 2 bases, with 11 bases left in between. The V gene's germline CDR1 is SQVTM and CDR2 ANQGSEA.

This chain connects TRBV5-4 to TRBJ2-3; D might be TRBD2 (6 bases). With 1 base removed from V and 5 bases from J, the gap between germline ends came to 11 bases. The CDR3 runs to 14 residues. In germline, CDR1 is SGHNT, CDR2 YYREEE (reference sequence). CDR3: CASSLFGGIDTQYF. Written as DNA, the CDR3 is TGTGCCAGCAGCTTGTTTGGAGGGATAGATACGCAGTATTTT.

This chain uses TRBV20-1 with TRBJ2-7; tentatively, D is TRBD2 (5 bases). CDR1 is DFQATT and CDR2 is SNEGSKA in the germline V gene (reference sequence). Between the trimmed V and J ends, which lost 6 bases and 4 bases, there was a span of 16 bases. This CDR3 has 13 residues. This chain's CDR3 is CSAPRRDGYEQYF. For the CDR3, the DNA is TGCAGTGCCCCCCGCCGGGATGGTTACGAGCAGTACTTC.

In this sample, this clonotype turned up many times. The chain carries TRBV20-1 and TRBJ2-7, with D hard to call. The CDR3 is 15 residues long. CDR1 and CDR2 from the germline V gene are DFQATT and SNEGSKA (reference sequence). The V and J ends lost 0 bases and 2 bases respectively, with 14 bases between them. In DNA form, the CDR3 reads TGCAGTGCTAGAGATATGGCTGGGCGGACCTACGAGCAGTACTTC. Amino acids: CSARDMAGRTYEQYF.

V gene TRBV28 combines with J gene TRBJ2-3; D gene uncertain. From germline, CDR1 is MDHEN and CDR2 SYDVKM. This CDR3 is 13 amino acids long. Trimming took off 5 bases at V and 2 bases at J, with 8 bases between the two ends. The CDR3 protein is CASSAASTDTQYF. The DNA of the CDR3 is TGTGCCAGCAGTGCTGCGTCCACAGATACGCAGTATTTT.

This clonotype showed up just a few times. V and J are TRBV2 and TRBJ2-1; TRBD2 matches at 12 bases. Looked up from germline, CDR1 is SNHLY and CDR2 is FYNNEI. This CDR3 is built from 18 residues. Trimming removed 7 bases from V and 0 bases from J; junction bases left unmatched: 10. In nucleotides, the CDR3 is TGTGCCAGCACGGGCCAGGGACTAGCGGGTAGCTCCTACAATGAGCAGTTCTTC. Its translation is CASTGQGLAGSSYNEQFF.

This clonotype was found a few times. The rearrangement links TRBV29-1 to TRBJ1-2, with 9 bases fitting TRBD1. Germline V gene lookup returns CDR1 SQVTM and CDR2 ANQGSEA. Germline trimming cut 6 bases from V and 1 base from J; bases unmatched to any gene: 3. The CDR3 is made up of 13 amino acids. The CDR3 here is CSVGTGRNYGYTF. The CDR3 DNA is TGCAGCGTAGGGACAGGGCGTAACTATGGCTACACCTTC.

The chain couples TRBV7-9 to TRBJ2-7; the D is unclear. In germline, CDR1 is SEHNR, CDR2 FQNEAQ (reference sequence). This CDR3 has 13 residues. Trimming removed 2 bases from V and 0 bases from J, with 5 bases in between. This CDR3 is CASSLIYSYEQYF. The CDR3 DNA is TGTGCCAGCAGCTTAATCTACTCCTACGAGCAGTACTTC.

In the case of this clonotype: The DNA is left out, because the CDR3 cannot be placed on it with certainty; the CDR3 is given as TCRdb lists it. This CDR3 is CASSLLKTAGNTIYFGEGRETQYF. The chain carries TRBV11-2 and TRBJ2-5; the tabulated D call, TRBD1, remains unverified against the DNA. The CDR3 length is 24 residues, termini included. Germline values: CDR1 SGHAT, CDR2 FQNNGV.

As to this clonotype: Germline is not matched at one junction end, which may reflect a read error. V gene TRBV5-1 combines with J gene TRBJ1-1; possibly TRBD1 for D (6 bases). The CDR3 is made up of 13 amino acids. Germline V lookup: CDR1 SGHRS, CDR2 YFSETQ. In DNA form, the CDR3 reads TGTGCCAGCAGCTCTACAGGGTACACTGAAGCTTTCTTT. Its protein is CASSSTGYTEAFF.